This T cell receptor (beta chain) derives from a study of T cells in Graves' hyperthyroidism and ophthalmopathy. Findings of the study overall: Blood also held most thyroid clonotypes expanded beyond 0.001.

This CDR3 is 14 amino acids long. The germline gives CDR1 KGHSH, CDR2 LQKENI. From RNA transcripts, TCR beta CDR3 regions were amplified. The HTBI primer set was used in a first-round RT-PCR of the TCR CDR3. TCRdb recomputed calls from the multiplex PCR reads with MiXCR, one row per CDR3 protein. Seen here are a few hundred thousand distinct CDR3 sequences, just over 14% observed once, and the top ten hold approximately 12%. Fresh peripheral blood, about 9.6 ml, yielded the PBMCs. This clonotype was seen only a few times. Its antigen is not identified. The junction and the germline gene differ at one end; a read error may be behind it.

The chain combines TRBV18 with TRBJ1-1; D might be TRBD1 (6 bases). Material: blood. This sequence was found in a woman between 40 and 50 years old with Graves' hyperthyroidism that later progressed to Graves' ophthalmopathy. CDR3 protein: CASSLGGSATEAFF. The CDR3 nucleotides read TGTGCCAGCTCTCTTGGGGGCTCGGCCACTGAAGCCTTCTTT.